This T cell receptor (beta chain) was documented in a study of blood T cells in healthy people across ages. Findings and caveats of the study: Whereas aged donors had fewer naive CD4+ cells, long-lived donors had more of them and higher diversity.

Russia was home to the donors, healthy Caucasian individuals aged about 6 to 90. It was with a sample-barcoded 5' primer and a J-beta primer mix that a second PCR of roughly 7 to 12 cycles was run. TCRdb recomputed calls from the 5' RACE reads with MiXCR, one row per CDR3 protein. The table records some 760,000 distinct CDR3 sequences, 25% of them present only once. With 0 bases clipped from V and 2 bases from J, the junction kept 6 bases outside the gene matches. CDR1 and CDR2 (germline): MNHNY, SVGAGI (reference sequence). The CDR3 sequence is 16 residues long. A few counts support this clonotype. What it binds is unknown. A further study also used this sample, focusing on T cells of mothers and their children. That report notes: Random nucleotides (2-4) and sample barcodes were added by the M1S primer used in the second PCR.

Sequencing was done on a sample of blood. V and J are TRBV6-6 and TRBJ2-5, with TRBD2 matching 7 bases. The clonotype was recovered from a boy between 10 and 17 years old in good health. The CDR3: CASSYSSGVQQETQYF. The DNA of the CDR3 is TGTGCCAGCAGTTACTCGAGCGGGGTGCAACAAGAGACCCAGTACTTC.